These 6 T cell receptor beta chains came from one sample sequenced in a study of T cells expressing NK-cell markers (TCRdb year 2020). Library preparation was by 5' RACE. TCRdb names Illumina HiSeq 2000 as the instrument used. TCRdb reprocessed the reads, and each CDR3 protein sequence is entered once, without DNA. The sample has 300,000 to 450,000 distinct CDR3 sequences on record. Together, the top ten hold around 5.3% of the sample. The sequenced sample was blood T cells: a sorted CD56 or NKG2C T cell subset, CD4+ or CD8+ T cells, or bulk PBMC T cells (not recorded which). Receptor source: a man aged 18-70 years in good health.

CDR3 amino acids: CASKRGTGGSNQPQHF. The V and J genes are TRBV27 and TRBJ1-5; TCRdb indicates TRBD1, and absent DNA this call remains unverified. Germline loops: CDR1 MNHEY, CDR2 SMNVEV (reference sequence). The CDR3 covers 16 residues.

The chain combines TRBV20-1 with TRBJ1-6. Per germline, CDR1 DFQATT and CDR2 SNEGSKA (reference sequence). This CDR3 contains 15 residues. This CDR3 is CSARAGGAYNSPLHF.

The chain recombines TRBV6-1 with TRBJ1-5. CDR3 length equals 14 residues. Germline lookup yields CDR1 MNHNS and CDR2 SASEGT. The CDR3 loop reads CASKEGPYNQPQHF.

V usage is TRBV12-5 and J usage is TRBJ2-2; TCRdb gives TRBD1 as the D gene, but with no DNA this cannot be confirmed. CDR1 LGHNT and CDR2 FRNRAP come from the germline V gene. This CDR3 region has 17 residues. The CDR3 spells CASRGGVGARNTGELFF.

CDR3 in amino acids: CSASGLWGARYEQYF. This chain joins TRBV20-1 and TRBJ2-7; TCRdb calls TRBD1, which cannot be checked without DNA. CDR1 is DFQATT and CDR2 is SNEGSKA in the germline V gene (reference sequence). This CDR3 region has 15 residues.

The CDR3 spells CASSTDVPYGYTF. The chain combines TRBV3-1 with TRBJ1-2. The germline V gene encodes CDR1 LGHDT and CDR2 YNNKEL (reference sequence). This CDR3 is built from 13 residues.